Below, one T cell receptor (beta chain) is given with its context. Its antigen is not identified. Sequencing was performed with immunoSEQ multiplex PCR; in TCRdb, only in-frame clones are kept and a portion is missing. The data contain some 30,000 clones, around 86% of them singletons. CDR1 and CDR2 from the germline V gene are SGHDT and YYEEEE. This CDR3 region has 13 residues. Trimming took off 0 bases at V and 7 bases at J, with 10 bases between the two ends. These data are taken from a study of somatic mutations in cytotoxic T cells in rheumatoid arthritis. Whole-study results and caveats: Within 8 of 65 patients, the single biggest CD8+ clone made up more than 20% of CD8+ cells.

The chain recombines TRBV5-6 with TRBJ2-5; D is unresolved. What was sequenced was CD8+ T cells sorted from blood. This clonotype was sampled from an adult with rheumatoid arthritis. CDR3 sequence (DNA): TGTGCCAGCAGCTTGGATTCGAAGGGGACCCAGTACTTC. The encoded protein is CASSLDSKGTQYF.